The 9 T cell receptor beta chains given below trace back to one sample, sequenced in a study of beta chain features in type 1 diabetes. Study conclusions and caveats: Shorter TCRB CDR3s, moderately but significantly so, marked every one of the four CD4+ subsets in Type 1 diabetes patients.

What was sequenced were expressed TCRB transcripts, since all of the isolated RNA had been reverse transcribed. TCRdb keeps only in-frame clones here, not all; method: immunoSEQ multiplex PCR. The sample carries 250,000 to 350,000 clones, about 15% recorded once. Antigen specificity for these receptors is unknown. What was sequenced was naive CD4+ T cells from blood. The receptors were gathered from a man younger than 35 with type 1 diabetes.

This clone was seen a handful of times. The chain joins TRBV9 to TRBJ1-5; no clear D. The CDR3 spans 13 residues. Germline CDR1 SGDLS, CDR2 YYNGEE. The V gene lost 0 bases and the J gene lost 6 bases, with 7 bases spanning the gap. For the CDR3, the DNA is TGTGCCAGCAGCGTAGAACTTGGTCAGCCCCAGCATTTT. It specifies CASSVELGQPQHF.

This clone was seen only a few times. This chain joins TRBV5-1 and TRBJ1-2; D may be TRBD1 (5 bases). Deletions cut 2 bases from V and 5 bases from J, with 13 bases between. The CDR3 has 14 residues. CDR1 is SGHRS and CDR2 is YFSETQ in the germline V gene. In DNA form, the CDR3 reads TGCGCCAGCAGCTTCTACGGGCAGGGTTATGGCTACACCTTC. Its translation is CASSFYGQGYGYTF. The full variable domain, with the rest looked up from reference TRBV5-1 and TRBJ1-2, is KAGVTQTPRYLIKTRGQQVTLSCSPISGHRSVSWYQQTPGQGLQFLFEYFSETQRNKGNFPGRFSGRQFSNSRSEMNVSTLELGDSALYLCASSFYGQGYGYTFGSGTRLTVV.

The V gene is TRBV30, the J gene TRBJ1-5; TRBD1 matches 8 bases. The trim removed 5 bases at V and 7 bases at J, leaving 7 bases unmatched. The germline CDR1 and CDR2 sequences are GTSNPN and SVGIG (reference sequence). This CDR3 comprises 13 residues. The CDR3 nucleotides read TGTGCCTGGGAGCAGGGGGCGGAGCAGCCCCAGCATTTT. It is translated as CAWEQGAEQPQHF.

This chain connects TRBV15 to TRBJ1-5, with 7 bases that match TRBD1. The CDR3 contains 12 residues. The junction had 4 bases not matched to a gene; V was cut back by 4 bases and J by 10 bases. Germline V CDR1 and CDR2: LNHNV, YYDKDF (reference sequence). The CDR3 DNA is TGTGCCACCAGCAAAGACAGGGCCCCCCAGCATTTT. Amino acid sequence: CATSKDRAPQHF.

The sample holds a few counts of this clone. The chain combines TRBV18 with TRBJ1-2; 9 nucleotides line up with TRBD1. This CDR3 has 15 residues. J lost 1 base, V lost 8 bases, and 8 bases had no gene match. CDR1 and CDR2 (germline): KGHSH, LQKENI. This chain's CDR3 is CASPEQGAINYGYTF. In DNA form, the CDR3 reads TGTGCCAGCCCGGAACAGGGGGCCATTAACTATGGCTACACCTTC.

The chain has TRBV6-5 and TRBJ1-1; D is ambiguous. Germline loops: CDR1 MNHEY, CDR2 SVGAGI. The V and J ends lost 2 bases and 0 bases respectively, with 10 bases between them. This CDR3 has 15 residues. CDR3 protein: CASSYSQTLNTEAFF. Written as DNA, the CDR3 is TGTGCCAGCAGTTACAGCCAGACTTTGAACACTGAAGCTTTCTTT.

This clone has just a few counts. This sequence joins TRBV4-2 and TRBJ2-6, with 14 bases matching TRBD2. Germline V gene lookup returns CDR1 LGHNA and CDR2 YNFKEQ. There are 21 residues in the CDR3. The J segment lost 2 bases and the V segment lost 3 bases, leaving 12 bases of the junction unmatched. CDR3 bases: TGTGCCAGCAGCCACGCCCCCGGGACTAGCGGGAGTTATACTGGGGCCAACGTCCTGACTTTC. This sequence encodes CASSHAPGTSGSYTGANVLTF.

This chain links TRBV29-1 with TRBJ1-1; no firm D call. CDR1 is SQVTM, CDR2 ANQGSEA, per germline. V lost 5 bases to trimming and J lost 6 bases, with 10 bases between them. The CDR3 extends over 11 amino acids. The CDR3 spells CSVSLSPEAFF. The CDR3 nucleotides are TGCAGCGTTTCCCTTTCTCCTGAAGCTTTCTTT.

This CDR3 is CASSILAGGIGGELFF. The CDR3 nucleotides read TGTGCCAGTAGTATCCTAGCGGGGGGTATTGGCGGGGAGCTGTTTTTT. This chain uses TRBV19 with TRBJ2-2; 11 bases align to TRBD2. The CDR3 loop spans 16 amino acids. Germline V gene data show CDR1 as LNHDA and CDR2 as SQIVND (reference sequence). Germline trimming cut 3 bases from V and 7 bases from J; bases unmatched to any gene: 7.